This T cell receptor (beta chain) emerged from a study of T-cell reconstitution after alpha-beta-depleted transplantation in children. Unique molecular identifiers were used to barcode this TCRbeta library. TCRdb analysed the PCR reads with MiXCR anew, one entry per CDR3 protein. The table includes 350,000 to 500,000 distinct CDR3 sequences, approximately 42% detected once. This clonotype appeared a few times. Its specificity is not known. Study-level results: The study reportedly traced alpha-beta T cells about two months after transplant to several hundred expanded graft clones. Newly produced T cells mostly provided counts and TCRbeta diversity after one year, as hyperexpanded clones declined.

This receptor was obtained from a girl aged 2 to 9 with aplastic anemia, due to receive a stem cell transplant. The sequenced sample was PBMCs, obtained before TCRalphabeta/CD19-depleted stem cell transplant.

CDR3: CASRARTGIGTDTQYF. In DNA form, the CDR3 reads TGTGCCAGCAGGGCCAGAACGGGAATCGGCACAGATACGCAGTATTTT. The chain has TRBV2 and TRBJ2-3; maybe TRBD2 (5 bases). Trimming cost V 6 bases and J 1 base, with 17 bases left between them. Per the germline V gene, CDR1 is SNHLY and CDR2 is FYNNEI. This CDR3 comprises 16 residues.